This T cell receptor (beta chain) was sequenced in a study of blood T cell repertoires in COVID-19. Study in general: Samples came from the United States, Italy and Spain, spanning acute and convalescent COVID-19. In each case, the material was cDNA or gDNA derived from T cells, B-cell-depleted T cells, or PBMCs.

This table comes from immunoSEQ multiplex PCR, and its TCRdb copy is limited to in-frame clones, with some not included. The sample holds around 380,000 clones, approximately 77% seen once. This clone is a singleton in its sample. The CDR3 covers 11 residues. Germline V gene sequence: CDR1 SGHDT, CDR2 YYEEEE. V lost 6 bases and J lost 2, with 5 bases in between. The chain joins TRBV5-6 to TRBJ1-2; D unresolved. The specimen sequenced was peripheral blood. This TCR was recovered from a human donor with acute or convalescent COVID-19. The donor label of this sample is uncertain. CDR3 bases: TGTGCCAGCACAAAAAACTATGGCTACACCTTC. Its translation: CASTKNYGYTF.